The clone carrying this T cell receptor (beta chain) occurred once. What it recognizes is unknown. Separate from the approximately 700-subject first cohort was the approximately 120-subject validation cohort, to which the donors belonged. Produced via immunoSEQ multiplex PCR; TCRdb's table is partial and in-frame only. The sample contains over 45,000 clones, roughly nine tenths of which appear only once. This record comes from a study of cytomegalovirus exposure and HLA in healthy donors. Study-level results: Among TCR beta chains, those listed as cytomegalovirus-associated numbered some 160. In vitro work confirmed that three CMV-associated chains recognize CMV antigens. Rare sequences made up most TCRs, while some public TCRs were found in many donors.

The V end was cut by 5 bases, the J end by 1 base, with 11 bases between. The V gene's germline CDR1 is MGHDK and CDR2 SYGVNS. The length of the CDR3 is 14 residues. The sequenced sample consisted of PBMCs. The chain combines TRBV25-1 with TRBJ2-5, with a tentative D call TRBD2 (6 bases). The source of this sequence is a man between 18 and 35 years old in good health and CMV-seronegative. The CDR3, as DNA: TGTGCCAGCAGTCTGCGGGATCGCCAAGAGACCCAGTACTTC. Translating it yields CASSLRDRQETQYF.